The clone carrying this T cell receptor (beta chain) appeared a few times. The germline gene is not matched at one end of the junction; a read error may be the cause. The data derive from a study of read filtering for tumor transcriptome and immune sequencing. Study-wide context: By R-ISS, stages I, II and III held about 8, 17 and 7 patients. TCR-mapped reads were about 3.5 to 11 million with IR-seq versus roughly 75 to 1,300 with RNA-seq.

The CDR3 contains 13 residues. CDR1 SEHNR and CDR2 FQNEAQ come from the germline V gene (reference sequence). This library used around 400 ng RNA and molecular barcoded adaptors spanning alpha/delta and beta/gamma chains. TCRdb used MiXCR to reprocess the reads, holding one entry per CDR3 protein. This table has approximately 58,000 distinct CDR3 sequences, approximately 13% appearing once. At the time of active disease, bone marrow was collected from every patient. This TCR derives from a donor aged 40 or older with multiple myeloma. This sequence joins TRBV7-9 and TRBJ1-1; D gene uncertain. The sample was a population of CD138-negative cells sorted from bone marrow. The DNA for the CDR3 is TGTGCCTGCAGCTTACTGGACGGGACTGAAGCTTTCTTT. Translating gives CACSLLDGTEAFF.